These T cell receptor beta chains were read from a single sample in a study of regulatory T cells in long-lasting Graves disease. TCRdb analysed the multiplex PCR reads with MiXCR anew, one entry per CDR3 protein. Of roughly 500,000 distinct CDR3 sequences in the sample, roughly 14% were seen once. Another study also made use of these data, one on T cells in Graves' hyperthyroidism and ophthalmopathy.

The sample was peripheral blood mononuclear cells (PBMCs), taken at new diagnosis, from a patient treated with antithyroid drugs. Receptors were obtained from a man aged 30-40 years with Graves disease. Both conserved end residues are part of each CDR3. The D gene is left open where the match is weak. Expanded clones are given a class, and other clones once, few, many or no size at all.

TRBJ1-1 many . TRBV5-4 TGTGCCAGCAGCGAGGGGGAAAGGGTCACTGAAGCTTTCTTT CASSEGERVTEAFF
TRBJ1-1 many . TRBV11-2 TGTGCCAGCAGCTTAATGTTACACCCCGACACTGAAGCTTTCTTT CASSLMLHPDTEAFF
TRBJ2-1 many TRBD1 TRBV7-6 TGTGCCAGCGGGACAGACGAATACAATGAGCAGTTCTTC CASGTDEYNEQFF
TRBJ2-6 many . TRBV7-8 TGTGCCAGCAACCTAGGTCGCGAGGGGGCCAACGTCCTGACTTTC CASNLGREGANVLTF
TRBJ2-5 many TRBD2 TRBV2 TGTGCCAGCAGTGAGGTAGCGGGAGGGGAGACCCAGTACTTC CASSEVAGGETQYF
TRBJ2-7 . . TRBV3-1 TGTGCCAGCAGCCAAGATCCTCGGGGCTACGAGCAGTACTTC CASSQDPRGYEQYF
TRBJ2-1 many . TRBV10-1 TGCGCCAGCAGTGAAAGGCAGCTTTCCTACAATGAGCAGTTCTTC CASSERQLSYNEQFF
TRBJ2-5 . TRBD2 TRBV11-1 TGTGCCAGCGGGGGACTAGCGGGGAAGGAGACCCAGTACTTC CASGGLAGKETQYF
TRBJ1-4 many . TRBV29-1 TGCAGCGTCCGCGGGGGGGGCGCGGACGAAAAACTGTTTTTT CSVRGGGADEKLFF
TRBJ2-3 many TRBD2 TRBV29-1 TGCAGCGTCGGTAGCGGGGGAAGCACAGATACGCAGTATTTT CSVGSGGSTDTQYF
TRBJ1-2 . TRBD1 TRBV7-9 TGTGCCAGCAGCTTAACTCTACAGGGGAAGGGCTACACCTTC CASSLTLQGKGYTF
TRBJ2-7 many TRBD1 TRBV29-1 TGCAGCGTCGAGGGACAGGGTTACGAGCAGTACTTC CSVEGQGYEQYF
TRBJ2-3 . TRBD2 TRBV20-1 TGCAGTGCTAGAGATGAGACTAGCGGGAGCACAGGTACGCAGTATTTT CSARDETSGSTGTQYF
TRBJ2-1 many TRBD2 TRBV20-1 TGCAGTGCTAGAGCGCCCCCGGGTAGCGGGAGTAGCGATGAGCAGTTCTTC CSARAPPGSGSSDEQFF
TRBJ2-1 . TRBD2 TRBV29-1 TGCAGCGTCCCCCTCAGCGGGGGCTACAATGAGCAGTTCTTC CSVPLSGGYNEQFF
TRBJ1-5 many . TRBV12-3/TRBV12-4 TGTGCCAGCAGTTTAGGCGGCCCCCTCGGGCCCCAGCATTTT CASSLGGPLGPQHF
TRBJ2-3 many TRBD2 TRBV7-3 TGTGCCAGCAGCTTAATGAGCGGGAGTGGGGATACGCAGTATTTT CASSLMSGSGDTQYF
TRBJ2-7 many TRBD2 TRBV5-1 TGCGCCAGCAGCTCACTAGCGGGAATCAACGAGCAGTACTTC CASSSLAGINEQYF